This T cell receptor beta chain emerged from a study of blood T cell repertoires in COVID-19. Study information: Sources were T cells, B-cell-depleted T cells, or PBMCs; the material itself was cDNA or gDNA.

This clone was observed a single time. Authors' methods: For nucleated cells, counts were estimated from reference gene primer amplification. Clones were sequenced by immunoSEQ multiplex PCR, and TCRdb holds only the in-frame ones, with some missing. V, J and clone size are taken as reported in that table, and D and trimming were inferred from the DNA itself. The sample yields 200,000 to 250,000 clones, 92% seen once. This CDR3 comprises 18 residues. The Seattle patients, enrolled during active infection, were followed longitudinally. This receptor was taken from a man aged 30-40 years with COVID-19, enrolled during active disease. Material for sequencing was peripheral blood. The chain is built from TRBV21-1 and TRBJ1-5; no check of the table's D call, TRBD1, against the DNA was made. TRBV21-1 constitutes a pseudogene. The CDR3 spells CASSQGRTGVVRNQPQHF. CDR3 nucleotide sequence: TGTGCCAGCAGCCAAGGGAGGACAGGGGTGGTGCGCAATCAGCCCCAGCATTTT.